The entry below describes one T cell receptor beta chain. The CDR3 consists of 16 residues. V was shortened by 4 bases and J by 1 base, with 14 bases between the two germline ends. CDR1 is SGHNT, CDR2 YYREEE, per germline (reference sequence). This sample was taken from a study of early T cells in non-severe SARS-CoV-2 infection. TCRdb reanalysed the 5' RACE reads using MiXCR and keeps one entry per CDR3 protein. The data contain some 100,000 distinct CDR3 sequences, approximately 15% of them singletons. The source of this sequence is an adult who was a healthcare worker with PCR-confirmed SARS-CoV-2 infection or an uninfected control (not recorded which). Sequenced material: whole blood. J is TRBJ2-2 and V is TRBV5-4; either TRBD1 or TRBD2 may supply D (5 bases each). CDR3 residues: CASSGMGRMNTGELFF. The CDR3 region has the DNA TGTGCCAGCAGCGGGATGGGACGGATGAACACCGGGGAGCTGTTTTTT.